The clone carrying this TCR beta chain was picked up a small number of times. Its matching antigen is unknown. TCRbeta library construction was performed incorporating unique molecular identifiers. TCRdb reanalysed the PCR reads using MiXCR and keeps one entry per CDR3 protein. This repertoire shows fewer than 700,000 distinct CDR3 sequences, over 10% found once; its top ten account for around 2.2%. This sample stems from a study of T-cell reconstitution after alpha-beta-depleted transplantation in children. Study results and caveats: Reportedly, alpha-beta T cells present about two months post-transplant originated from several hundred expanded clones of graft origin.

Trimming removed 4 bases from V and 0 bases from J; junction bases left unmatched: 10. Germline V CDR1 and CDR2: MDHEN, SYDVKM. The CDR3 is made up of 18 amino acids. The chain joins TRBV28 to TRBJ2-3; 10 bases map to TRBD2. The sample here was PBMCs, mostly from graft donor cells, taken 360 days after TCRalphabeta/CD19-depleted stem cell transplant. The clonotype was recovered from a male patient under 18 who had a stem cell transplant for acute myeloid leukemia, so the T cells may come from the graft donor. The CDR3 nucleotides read TGTGCCAGCAGTTCTCCATCTAGCGGGGGTTCGAGCACAGATACGCAGTATTTT. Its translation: CASSSPSSGGSSTDTQYF.